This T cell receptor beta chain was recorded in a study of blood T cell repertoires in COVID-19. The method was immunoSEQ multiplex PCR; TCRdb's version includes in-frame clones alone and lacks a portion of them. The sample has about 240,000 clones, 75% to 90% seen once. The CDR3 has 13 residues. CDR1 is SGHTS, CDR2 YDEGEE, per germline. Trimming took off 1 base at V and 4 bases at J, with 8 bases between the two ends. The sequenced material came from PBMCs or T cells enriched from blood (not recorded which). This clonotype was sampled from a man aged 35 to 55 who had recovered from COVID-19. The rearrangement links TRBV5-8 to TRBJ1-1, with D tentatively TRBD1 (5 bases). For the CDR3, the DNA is TGTGCCAGCAGCTTGAGCAGGGCCACTGAAGCTTTCTTT. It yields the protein CASSLSRATEAFF.